This T cell receptor (beta chain) was captured in a study of T-cell reconstitution after alpha-beta-depleted transplantation in children. Findings and caveats of the study: One year after transplant, T-cell counts and diversity came mostly from newly produced T cells. Diversity of TCRbeta at day 60 was high in some patients, arising from surviving recipient T cells and thymic progenitors.

From germline, CDR1 is SQVTM and CDR2 ANQGSEA. J lost 9 bases, V lost 8 bases, and 11 bases had no gene match. CDR3 size: 13 residues. Unique molecular identifiers tagged the TCRbeta library. TCRdb re-derived calls from the PCR reads in MiXCR, one entry per CDR3 protein. This sample has around 700,000 distinct CDR3 sequences, with 13% found just once. This clonotype was seen ten or more times. Its antigen is unidentified. This clonotype was obtained from a girl aged 2-9 years with congenital amegakaryocytic thrombocytopenia, due to receive a stem cell transplant. The chain links TRBV29-1 to TRBJ2-1; 9 bases are shared with TRBD1. The sample here was PBMCs, taken before TCRalphabeta/CD19-depleted stem cell transplant. The CDR3 here is CSPGTGTSSEQFF. The DNA for the CDR3 is TGCAGCCCCGGGACAGGGACTTCAAGTGAGCAGTTCTTC.